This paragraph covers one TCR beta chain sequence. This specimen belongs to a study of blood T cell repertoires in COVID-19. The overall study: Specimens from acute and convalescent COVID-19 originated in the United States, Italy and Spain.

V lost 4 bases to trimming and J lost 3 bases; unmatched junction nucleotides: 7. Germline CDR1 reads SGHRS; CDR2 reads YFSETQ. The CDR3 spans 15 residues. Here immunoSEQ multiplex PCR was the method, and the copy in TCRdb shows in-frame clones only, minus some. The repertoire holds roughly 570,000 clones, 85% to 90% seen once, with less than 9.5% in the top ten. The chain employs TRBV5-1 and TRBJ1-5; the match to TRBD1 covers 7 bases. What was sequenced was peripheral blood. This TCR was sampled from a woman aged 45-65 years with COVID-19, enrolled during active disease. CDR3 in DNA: TGCGCCAGCAGCCCCTCCGGGACAGACAATCAGCCCCAGCATTTT. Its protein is CASSPSGTDNQPQHF.